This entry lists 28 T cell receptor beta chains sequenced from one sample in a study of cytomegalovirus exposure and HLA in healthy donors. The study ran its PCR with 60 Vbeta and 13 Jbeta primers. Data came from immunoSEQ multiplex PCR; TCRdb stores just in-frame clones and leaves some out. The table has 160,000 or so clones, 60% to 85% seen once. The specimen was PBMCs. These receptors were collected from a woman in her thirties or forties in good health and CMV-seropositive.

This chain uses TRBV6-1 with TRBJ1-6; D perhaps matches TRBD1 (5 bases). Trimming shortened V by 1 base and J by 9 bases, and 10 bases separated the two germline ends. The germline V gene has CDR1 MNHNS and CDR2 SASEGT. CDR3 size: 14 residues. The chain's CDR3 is CASSEGGHPSPLHF. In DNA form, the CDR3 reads TGTGCCAGCAGTGAAGGCGGACATCCTTCACCCCTCCACTTT.

DNA for the CDR3: TGTGCCAGCAGCCTATCAGGGGGCCGCTATGGCTACACCTTC. Amino acid sequence: CASSLSGGRYGYTF. The gene calls are TRBV7-9 and TRBJ1-2; 8 bases are shared with TRBD1. V shed 5 bases and J 4 bases; nucleotides not matched to a gene: 6. The germline V gene encodes CDR1 SEHNR and CDR2 FQNEAQ (reference sequence). The length of the CDR3 is 14 residues.

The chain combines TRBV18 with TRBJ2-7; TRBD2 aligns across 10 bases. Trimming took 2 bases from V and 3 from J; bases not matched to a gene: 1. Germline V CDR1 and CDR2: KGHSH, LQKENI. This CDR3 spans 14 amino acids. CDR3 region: CASSPSGGVYEQYF. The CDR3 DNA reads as TGTGCCAGCTCACCAAGCGGGGGGGTCTACGAGCAGTACTTC.

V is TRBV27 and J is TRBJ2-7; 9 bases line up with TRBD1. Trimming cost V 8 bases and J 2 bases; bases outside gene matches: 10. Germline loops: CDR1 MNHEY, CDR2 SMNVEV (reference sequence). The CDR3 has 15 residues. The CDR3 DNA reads TGTGCCAGCTCCTCTTTGGGACAGGGCACCTACGAGCAGTACTTC. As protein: CASSSLGQGTYEQYF.

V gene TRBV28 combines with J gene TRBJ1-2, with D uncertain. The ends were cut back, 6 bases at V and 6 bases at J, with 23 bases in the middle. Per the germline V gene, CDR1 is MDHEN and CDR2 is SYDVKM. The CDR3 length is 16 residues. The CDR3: CASSDVEFGQMHGYTF. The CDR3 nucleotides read TGTGCCAGCAGCGACGTAGAATTTGGGCAAATGCATGGCTACACCTTC.

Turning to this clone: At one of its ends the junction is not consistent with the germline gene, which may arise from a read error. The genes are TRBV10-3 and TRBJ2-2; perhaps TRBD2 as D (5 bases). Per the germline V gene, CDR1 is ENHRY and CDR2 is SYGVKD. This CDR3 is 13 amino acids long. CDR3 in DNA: TGTGCCACCAGTGGGAGTTGGACCGGGGAGCTGTTTTTT. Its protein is CATSGSWTGELFF.

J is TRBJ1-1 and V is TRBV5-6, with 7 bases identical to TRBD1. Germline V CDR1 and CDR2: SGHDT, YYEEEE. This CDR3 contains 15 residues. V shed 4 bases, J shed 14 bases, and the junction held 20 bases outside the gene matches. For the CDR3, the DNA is TGTGCCAGCAGCCACCTTGGAACAGGGGAAGTTAGGGCCTTCTTT. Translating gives CASSHLGTGEVRAFF.

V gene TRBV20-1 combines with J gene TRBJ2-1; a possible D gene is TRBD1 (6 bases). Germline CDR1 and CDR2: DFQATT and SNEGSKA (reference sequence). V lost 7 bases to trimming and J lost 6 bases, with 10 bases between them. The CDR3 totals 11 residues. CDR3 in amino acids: CSGGLRNEQFF. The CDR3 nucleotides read TGCAGTGGGGGGCTCCGCAATGAGCAGTTCTTC.

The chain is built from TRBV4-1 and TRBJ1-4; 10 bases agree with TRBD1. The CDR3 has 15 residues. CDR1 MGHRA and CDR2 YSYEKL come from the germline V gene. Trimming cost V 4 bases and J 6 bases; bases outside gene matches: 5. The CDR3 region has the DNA TGCGCCAGCAGCCGAACCGGGACAGGGGATGAAAAACTGTTTTTT. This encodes CASSRTGTGDEKLFF.

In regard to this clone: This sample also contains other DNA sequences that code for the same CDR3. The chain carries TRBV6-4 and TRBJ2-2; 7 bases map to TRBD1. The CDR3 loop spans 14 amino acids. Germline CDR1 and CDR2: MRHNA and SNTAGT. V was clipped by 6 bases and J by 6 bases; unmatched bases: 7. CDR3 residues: CASRATGLAGELFF. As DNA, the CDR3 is TGTGCCAGCAGGGCGACAGGGCTGGCCGGGGAGCTGTTTTTT.

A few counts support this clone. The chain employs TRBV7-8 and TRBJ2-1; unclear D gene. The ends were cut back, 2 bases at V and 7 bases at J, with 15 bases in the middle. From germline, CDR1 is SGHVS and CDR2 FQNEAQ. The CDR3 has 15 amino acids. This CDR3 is CASSLSSALKNEQFF. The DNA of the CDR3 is TGTGCCAGCAGCTTATCCAGCGCTTTGAAAAATGAGCAGTTCTTC.

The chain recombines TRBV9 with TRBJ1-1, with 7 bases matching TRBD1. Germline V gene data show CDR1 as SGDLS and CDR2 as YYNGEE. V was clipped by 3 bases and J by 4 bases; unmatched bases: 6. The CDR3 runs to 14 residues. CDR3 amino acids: CASSARGTATEAFF. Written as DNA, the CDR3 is TGTGCCAGCAGCGCCCGAGGGACAGCCACTGAAGCTTTCTTT.

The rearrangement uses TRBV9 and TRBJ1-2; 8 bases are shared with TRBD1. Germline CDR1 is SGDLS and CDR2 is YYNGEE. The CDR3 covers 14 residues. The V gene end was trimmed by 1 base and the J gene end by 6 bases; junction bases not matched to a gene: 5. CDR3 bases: TGTGCCAGCAGCGTAACTACAGGGGGAGATGGCTACACCTTC. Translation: CASSVTTGGDGYTF.

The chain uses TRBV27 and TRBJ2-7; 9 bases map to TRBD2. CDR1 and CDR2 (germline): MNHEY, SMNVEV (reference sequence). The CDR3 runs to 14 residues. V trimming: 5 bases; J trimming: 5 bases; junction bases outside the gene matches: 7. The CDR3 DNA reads TGTGCCAGCAGTGACGGGACTAGCAAAGACGAGCAGTACTTC. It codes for CASSDGTSKDEQYF.

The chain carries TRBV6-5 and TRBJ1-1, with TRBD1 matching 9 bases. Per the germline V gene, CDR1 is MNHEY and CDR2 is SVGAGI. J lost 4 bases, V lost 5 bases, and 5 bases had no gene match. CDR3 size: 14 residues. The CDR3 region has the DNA TGTGCCAGCAGTACAGGGGGCTTGGCCACTGAAGCTTTCTTT. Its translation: CASSTGGLATEAFF.

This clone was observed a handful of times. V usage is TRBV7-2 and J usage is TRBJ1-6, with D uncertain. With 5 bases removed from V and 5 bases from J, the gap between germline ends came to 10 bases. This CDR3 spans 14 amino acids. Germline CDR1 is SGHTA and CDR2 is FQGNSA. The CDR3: CASSLAGHNSPLHF. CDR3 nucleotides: TGTGCCAGCAGCCTGGCAGGCCATAATTCACCCCTCCACTTT.

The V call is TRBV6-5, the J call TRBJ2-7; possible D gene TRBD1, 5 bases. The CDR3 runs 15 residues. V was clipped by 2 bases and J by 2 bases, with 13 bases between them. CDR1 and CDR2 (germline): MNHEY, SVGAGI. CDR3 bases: TGTGCCAGCAGTTACACGCAGGGAACGGCCTACGAGCAGTACTTC. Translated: CASSYTQGTAYEQYF.

The CDR3, as DNA: TGTGCCAGCAAAGACTCTATAGCGGCCCAAGAGCAGTACTTC. Translating gives CASKDSIAAQEQYF. This chain joins TRBV6-1 and TRBJ2-7; a weak D match, TRBD2 (6 bases). The CDR3 totals 14 residues. In germline, CDR1 is MNHNS, CDR2 SASEGT. V lost 7 bases and J 7 bases, leaving 20 bases between the germline ends.

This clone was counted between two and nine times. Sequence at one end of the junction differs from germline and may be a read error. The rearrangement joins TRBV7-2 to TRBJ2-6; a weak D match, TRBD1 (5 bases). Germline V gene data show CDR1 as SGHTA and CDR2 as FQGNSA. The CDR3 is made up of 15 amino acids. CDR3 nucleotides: TGTGCCAGCAGCCAGGCTTCGGTTGGGGCCAACGGCCTGACTTTC. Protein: CASSQASVGANGLTF.

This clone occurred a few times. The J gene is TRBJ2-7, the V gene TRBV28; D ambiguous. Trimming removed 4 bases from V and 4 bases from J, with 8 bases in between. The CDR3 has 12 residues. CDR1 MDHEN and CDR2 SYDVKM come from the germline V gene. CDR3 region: CASSSPFYEQYF. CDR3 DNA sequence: TGTGCCAGCAGTTCCCCTTTTTACGAGCAGTACTTC.

The CDR3 DNA is TGCAGCGTTGAGTCAGGGCCCGGTCAGCCCCAGCATTTT. This gives the protein CSVESGPGQPQHF. The rearrangement joins TRBV29-1 to TRBJ1-5; TRBD1 might be the D (5 bases). CDR1 is SQVTM, CDR2 ANQGSEA, per germline. This CDR3 has 13 residues. Trimming pared 3 bases from V and 6 bases from J, leaving 12 bases between.

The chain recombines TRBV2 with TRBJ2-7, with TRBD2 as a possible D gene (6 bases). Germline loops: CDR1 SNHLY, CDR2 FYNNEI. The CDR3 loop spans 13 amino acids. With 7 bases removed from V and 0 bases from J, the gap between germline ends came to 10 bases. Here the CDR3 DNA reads TGTGCCAGCAAGGGCGGGGCCTCCTACGAGCAGTACTTC. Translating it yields CASKGGASYEQYF. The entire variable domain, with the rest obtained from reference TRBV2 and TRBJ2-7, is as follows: EPEVTQTPSHQVTQMGQEVILRCVPISNHLYFYWYRQILGQKVEFLVSFYNNEISEKSEIFDDQFSVERPDGSNFTLKIRSTKLEDSAMYFCASKGGASYEQYFGPGTRLTVT.

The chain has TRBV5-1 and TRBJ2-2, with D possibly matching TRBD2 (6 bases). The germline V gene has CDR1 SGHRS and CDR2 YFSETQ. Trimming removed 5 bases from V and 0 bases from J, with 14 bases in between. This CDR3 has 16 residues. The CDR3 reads CASRRDGTANTGELFF. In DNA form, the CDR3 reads TGCGCCAGCAGGCGAGACGGGACTGCGAACACCGGGGAGCTGTTTTTT.

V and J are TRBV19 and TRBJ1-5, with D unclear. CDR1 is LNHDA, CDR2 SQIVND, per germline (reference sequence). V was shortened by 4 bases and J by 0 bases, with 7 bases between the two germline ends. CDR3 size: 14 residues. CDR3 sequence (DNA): TGTGCCAGTAGTACTTACAATAGCAATCAGCCCCAGCATTTT. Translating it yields CASSTYNSNQPQHF.

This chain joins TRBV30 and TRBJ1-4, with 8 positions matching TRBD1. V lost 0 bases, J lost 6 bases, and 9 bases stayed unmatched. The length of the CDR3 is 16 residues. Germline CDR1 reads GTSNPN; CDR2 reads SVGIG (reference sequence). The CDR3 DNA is TGTGCCTGGAGTGTGCTTTCAGGGGGCAGGGATGAAAAACTGTTTTTT. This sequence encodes CAWSVLSGGRDEKLFF. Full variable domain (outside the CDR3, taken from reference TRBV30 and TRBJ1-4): SQTIHQWPATLVQPVGSPLSLECTVEGTSNPNLYWYRQAAGRGLQLLFYSVGIGQISSEVPQNLSASRPQDRQFILSSKKLLLSDSGFYLCAWSVLSGGRDEKLFFGSGTQLSVL.

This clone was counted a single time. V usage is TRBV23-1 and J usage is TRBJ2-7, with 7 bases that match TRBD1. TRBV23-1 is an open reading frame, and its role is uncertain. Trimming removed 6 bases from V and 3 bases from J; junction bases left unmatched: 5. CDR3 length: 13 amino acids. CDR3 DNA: TGCGCCAGCAGCGAGGGGGCCCTCTACGAGCAGTACTTC. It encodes CASSEGALYEQYF.

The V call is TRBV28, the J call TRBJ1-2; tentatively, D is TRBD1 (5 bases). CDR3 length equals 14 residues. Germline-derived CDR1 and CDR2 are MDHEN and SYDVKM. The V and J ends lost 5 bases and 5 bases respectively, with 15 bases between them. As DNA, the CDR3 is TGTGCCAGCAGTCCACGGGGGGTACGGTATGGCTACACCTTC. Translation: CASSPRGVRYGYTF.

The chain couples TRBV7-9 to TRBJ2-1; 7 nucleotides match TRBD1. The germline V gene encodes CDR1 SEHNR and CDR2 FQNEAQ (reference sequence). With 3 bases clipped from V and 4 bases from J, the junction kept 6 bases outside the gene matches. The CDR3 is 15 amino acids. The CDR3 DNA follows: TGTGCCAGCAGCTTTAGTACAGGGGTTTACAATGAGCAGTTCTTC. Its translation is CASSFSTGVYNEQFF.